A selection of T cell receptor beta chains follows, all from one sample in a study of identical twins. TCRdb analysed the 5' RACE reads with MiXCR anew, one entry per CDR3 protein. The table lists 650,000 to 750,000 distinct CDR3 sequences, 20% to 25% of them singletons. This sample was shared with a second study, whose subject was T cells expressing NK-cell markers.

Sequencing was carried out using PBMCs. The origin of the receptors is a woman under 30 in good health. Each CDR3 is given with its conserved first and last residue. The order of the fields is D gene, clone size, V gene, J gene, CDR3 length, CDR3 protein, CDR3 DNA. A D gene is named only where the DNA matches it firmly. Expanded clones are given a class, and other clones once, few, many or no size at all.

>TRBD2|-|TRBV6-2/TRBV6-3|TRBJ2-1|14
CASDGTSGRHEQFF
TGTGCCAGCGACGGGACTAGCGGGAGGCATGAGCAGTTCTTC
>TRBD1|-|TRBV18|TRBJ2-5|15
CASSPGQKIQETQYF
TGTGCCAGCTCACCGGGACAGAAAATCCAAGAGACCCAGTACTTC
>-|many|TRBV3-1|TRBJ2-7|13
CASSHGSSYEQYF
TGTGCCAGCAGCCACGGCAGCTCCTACGAGCAGTACTTC
>-|-|TRBV6-1|TRBJ1-3|16
CASRRRTASSGNTIYF
TGTGCCAGCAGGCGCCGGACGGCTTCCTCTGGAAACACCATATATTTT
>-|-|TRBV7-2|TRBJ2-3|14
CASSRRSPRDTQYF
TGTGCCAGCAGCCGCCGGAGCCCACGGGATACGCAGTATTTT
>-|many|TRBV20-1|TRBJ2-5|10
CSAIQETQYF
TGCAGTGCTATCCAAGAGACCCAGTACTTC
>TRBD1|few|TRBV14|TRBJ2-1|16
CASSPITGGIYNEQFF
TGTGCCAGCAGCCCGATAACAGGGGGCATCTACAATGAGCAGTTCTTC
>-|few|TRBV7-2|TRBJ1-4|16
CASSLGDSPTNEKLFF
TGTGCCAGCAGCTTAGGCGACAGTCCAACTAATGAAAAACTGTTTTTT
>-|-|TRBV20-1|TRBJ2-5|13
CSAMGRTVGTQYF
TGCAGTGCTATGGGGCGGACGGTGGGGACCCAGTACTTC
>TRBD2|few|TRBV7-2|TRBJ2-7|18
CASSLTGLAGVGSYEQYF
TGTGCCAGCAGCTTAACGGGACTAGCGGGAGTAGGCTCCTACGAGCAGTACTTC
>-|many|TRBV7-8|TRBJ2-1|17
CASSLGGGSITYNEQFF
TGTGCCAGCAGCTTAGGTGGGGGGTCGATAACCTACAATGAGCAGTTCTTC
>-|-|TRBV5-1|TRBJ1-1|14
CASSFQAPSTEAFF
TGTGCCAGCAGCTTTCAGGCCCCGAGCACTGAAGCTTTCTTT
>-|few|TRBV5-6|TRBJ2-7|12
CASTRVEAEQYF
TGTGCCAGCACCAGGGTCGAGGCCGAGCAGTACTTC
>TRBD2|-|TRBV2|TRBJ2-1|16
CASSGNVGTSSHEQFF
TGTGCCAGCAGTGGTAATGTGGGGACTAGCAGTCATGAGCAGTTCTTC
>TRBD2|-|TRBV20-1|TRBJ2-1|15
CSASQAGGGGGEQFF
TGCAGTGCTAGTCAAGCGGGAGGTGGAGGCGGTGAGCAGTTCTTC
>TRBD1|few|TRBV7-9|TRBJ2-7|14
CASRTGGDSGEQYF
TGTGCCAGCAGGACAGGGGGCGATTCGGGCGAGCAGTACTTC
>-|few|TRBV9|TRBJ2-3|15
CASSVAAASTDTQYF
TGTGCCAGCAGCGTAGCAGCAGCTTCCACAGATACGCAGTATTTT
>TRBD2|-|TRBV3-1|TRBJ2-1|14
CASRERGGNNEQFF
TGTGCCAGCCGTGAGCGGGGGGGAAACAATGAGCAGTTCTTC
>-|few|TRBV3-1|TRBJ2-5|13
CASSPGLLATQYF
TGTGCCAGCAGCCCAGGACTCCTAGCGACCCAGTACTTC
>TRBD2|few|TRBV20-1|TRBJ2-3|16
CSARAGLAGRTDTQYF
TGCAGTGCTAGAGCGGGACTAGCGGGACGCACAGATACGCAGTATTTT
>-|-|TRBV7-2|TRBJ1-2|15
CASSPRGSSGYGCTF
TGTGCCAGCAGCCCGCGGGGTAGTAGTGGCTATGGCTGCACCTTC
>-|-|TRBV7-9|TRBJ2-5|11
CASSPKGTQYF
TGTGCCAGCAGCCCGAAGGGGACCCAGTACTTC
>TRBD2|-|TRBV25-1|TRBJ2-3|15
CASRTASGVGDTQYF
TGTGCCAGCAGGACAGCTAGCGGGGTTGGAGATACGCAGTATTTT
>TRBD2|few|TRBV18|TRBJ2-3|17
CASGPLAGGSPADTQYF
TGTGCCAGCGGACCCTTAGCGGGGGGGAGTCCGGCAGATACGCAGTATTTT
>-|-|TRBV7-9|TRBJ2-7|12
CASSLVGAEQYF
TGTGCCAGCAGCTTAGTTGGGGCCGAGCAGTACTTC
>TRBD1|-|TRBV20-1|TRBJ2-7|12
CSATDRGHEQYF
TGCAGTGCTACGGACAGGGGCCACGAGCAGTACTTC
>-|few|TRBV11-2|TRBJ2-2|18
CASSFGRLLQERIGELFF
TGTGCCAGCAGCTTCGGACGTTTACTGCAAGAGCGGATCGGGGAGCTGTTTTTT
>TRBD2|many|TRBV4-3|TRBJ2-4|19
CASSQDYSGRHLAKNIQYF
TGCGCCAGCAGCCAAGATTATAGCGGGAGGCACTTAGCCAAAAACATTCAGTACTTC
>TRBD2|-|TRBV5-5|TRBJ2-1|16
CASSFGASGSGNEQFF
TGTGCCAGCAGCTTTGGGGCTAGCGGGAGCGGGAATGAGCAGTTCTTC
>TRBD2|-|TRBV6-5|TRBJ2-2|16
CASSYSAGRNTGELFF
TGTGCCAGCAGTTACTCAGCGGGAAGGAACACCGGGGAGCTGTTTTTT
>-|few|TRBV15|TRBJ2-7|12
CATSQQGYEQYF
TGTGCCACCAGCCAACAGGGCTACGAGCAGTACTTC
>-|-|TRBV5-5|TRBJ1-2|13
CASSLVQGGGYTF
TGTGCCAGCAGCTTGGTACAGGGAGGTGGCTACACCTTC
>-|few|TRBV12-5|TRBJ2-7|14
CASGISGPKNEQYF
TGTGCTAGTGGGATCTCGGGTCCGAAAAACGAGCAGTACTTC
>TRBD1|once|TRBV29-1|TRBJ2-1|14
CSGTRDRSYNEQFF
TGCAGCGGCACCCGGGACAGGTCCTACAATGAGCAGTTCTTC
>TRBD1|-|TRBV6-5|TRBJ1-2|15
CASSYRTGEGYGYTF
TGTGCCAGCAGTTACCGGACAGGGGAGGGGTATGGCTACACCTTC
>-|-|TRBV5-1|TRBJ2-1|14
CASSKDLYNNEQFF
TGCGCCAGCAGTAAGGACTTGTATAACAATGAGCAGTTCTTC
>-|-|TRBV6-6|TRBJ1-1|12
CASSYGDNEAFF
TGTGCCAGCAGTTACGGCGACAATGAAGCTTTCTTT
>TRBD1|-|TRBV6-5|TRBJ2-7|16
CASSYGSGQMRYEQYF
TGTGCCAGCAGTTATGGGTCGGGACAGATGAGATACGAGCAGTACTTC
>TRBD1|few|TRBV5-1|TRBJ2-5|13
CASSFGTGRTQYF
TGCGCCAGCAGCTTTGGGACAGGGAGGACCCAGTACTTC
>-|few|TRBV6-5|TRBJ1-3|11
CASSEGNTIYF
TGTGCCAGCAGCGAGGGAAACACCATATATTTT
>-|-|TRBV10-3|TRBJ1-3|14
CAISESGGINTIYF
TGTGCCATCAGTGAGTCGGGAGGAATCAACACCATATATTTT
>-|many|TRBV3-1|TRBJ1-6|13
CASSQDTWAPLHF
TGTGCCAGCAGCCAAGATACCTGGGCACCCCTCCACTTT
>-|few|TRBV20-1|TRBJ1-1|10
CSRMNTEAFF
TGCAGTCGGATGAACACTGAAGCTTTCTTT
>-|-|TRBV12-3/TRBV12-4|TRBJ1-2|14
CASSVQGTVYGYTF
TGTGCCAGCAGCGTACAGGGAACCGTCTATGGCTACACCTTC
>TRBD1|-|TRBV7-6|TRBJ2-2|16
CASSSPGQAAGGELFF
TGTGCCAGCAGCTCGCCGGGACAGGCCGCCGGCGGGGAGCTGTTTTTT
>TRBD2|-|TRBV12-3/TRBV12-4|TRBJ2-1|14
CASLSGGAYNEQFF
TGTGCCTCCCTCTCTGGGGGGGCCTACAATGAGCAGTTCTTC
>-|few|TRBV15|TRBJ2-7|15
CATSTSQGNRYEQYF
TGTGCCACCAGCACTAGCCAGGGGAATCGCTACGAGCAGTACTTC
>-|few|TRBV14|TRBJ1-1|14
CASSHINRGAEAFF
TGTGCCAGCAGCCATATAAACCGGGGGGCTGAAGCTTTCTTT
>TRBD1|once|TRBV12-3/TRBV12-4|TRBJ1-5|16
CASSNDRDRGYQPQHF
TGTGCCAGCAGCAACGACCGGGACAGGGGCTATCAGCCCCAGCATTTT